Presented here are 14 T cell receptor beta chains from one specimen sequenced in a study of shared clonotypes between healthy human individuals. Generated by immunoSEQ multiplex PCR, the TCRdb table keeps only in-frame clones and is missing some. The profile shows under 2,000,000 clones, around 96% of them singletons. Naive CD8 cells lacked CD45RO and underwent positive selection for CCR7, leaving out terminally differentiated effector memory CD45RA+ cells. Source material: naive CD8+ T cells sorted from blood. The receptors here all came from a man aged 18 to 35 in good health.

Comment on this clone: A much larger clonotype is one base distant, so this may be a read error. This CDR3 is also generated by other DNA sequences in the sample. The chain combines TRBV6-5 with TRBJ2-7; no clear D. The CDR3 loop spans 13 amino acids. V lost 0 bases and J lost 1, with 4 bases in between. Germline CDR1 reads MNHEY; CDR2 reads SVGAGI. CDR3: CASSYSESYEQYF. CDR3 DNA: TGTGCCAGCAGTTACTCCGAGTCCTACGAGCAGTACTTC.

This clone came up once. The chain recombines TRBV4-1 with TRBJ1-3; D gene uncertain. This CDR3 comprises 13 residues. Trimming cost V 3 bases and J 7 bases, with 10 bases left between them. Germline loops: CDR1 MGHRA, CDR2 YSYEKL. CDR3 in amino acids: CASSQPTENTIYF. The CDR3 DNA sequence: TGCGCCAGCAGCCAGCCTACAGAGAACACCATATATTTT.

This clone was found once. The chain combines TRBV30 with TRBJ2-1; 11 nucleotides agree with TRBD2. The CDR3 runs to 16 residues. Germline CDR1 GTSNPN, CDR2 SVGIG (reference sequence). J was trimmed by 4 bases and V by 3 bases; bases with no gene match: 8. CDR3 bases: TGTGCCTGGAGCCCCGGGACTAGCGGAGCTTACAATGAGCAGTTCTTC. Protein: CAWSPGTSGAYNEQFF.

Details on this clone: The same CDR3 can be traced to other DNA sequences in this sample. The chain has TRBV4-1 and TRBJ2-1; D is ambiguous. The germline V gene has CDR1 MGHRA and CDR2 YSYEKL. V was clipped by 0 bases and J by 4 bases, with 4 bases between them. This CDR3 region has 13 residues. The CDR3: CASSQDEYNEQFF. The CDR3 region has the DNA TGCGCCAGCAGCCAAGATGAATACAATGAGCAGTTCTTC.

V gene TRBV27 combines with J gene TRBJ2-5, with D perhaps assigned TRBD1 or TRBD2 (5 bases each). Germline lookup yields CDR1 MNHEY and CDR2 SMNVEV (reference sequence). The V end lost 4 bases, the J end lost 2 bases, and 23 bases lay between the germline ends. There are 18 residues in the CDR3. The CDR3 bases are TGTGCCAGCAGTTCCTTAGGGGTGGCGGGCGGCAGTCAAGAGACCCAGTACTTC. It yields the protein CASSSLGVAGGSQETQYF.

The chain has TRBV30 and TRBJ2-5; the D gene is possibly TRBD1 (6 bases). The CDR3 sequence is 15 residues long. V was clipped by 1 base and J by 4 bases, with 16 bases between them. Germline CDR1 is GTSNPN and CDR2 is SVGIG (reference sequence). CDR3 amino acids: CAWSALTIGGETQYF. The CDR3 DNA sequence: TGTGCCTGGAGTGCCCTCACTATAGGGGGAGAGACCCAGTACTTC.

This clone was picked up one time. The V gene is TRBV10-3, the J gene TRBJ2-7, with TRBD2 identical over 10 bases. CDR3 length: 14 residues. J was trimmed by 3 bases and V by 5 bases; bases with no gene match: 4. From germline, CDR1 is ENHRY and CDR2 SYGVKD. The CDR3 DNA reads TGTGCCATCAGTTTGGCTAGCGGGAGCTACGAGCAGTACTTC. Its protein is CAISLASGSYEQYF.

The chain has TRBV29-1 and TRBJ2-3, with D hard to call. Trimming pared 7 bases from V and 0 bases from J, leaving 11 bases between. The CDR3 loop spans 13 amino acids. Germline CDR1 reads SQVTM; CDR2 reads ANQGSEA. The CDR3 bases are TGCAGCGCGGTCAGTTATAGCACAGATACGCAGTATTTT. The encoded protein is CSAVSYSTDTQYF.

The chain is built from TRBV15 and TRBJ2-4, with TRBD2 matching over 10 bases. The CDR3 has 20 amino acids. With 1 base clipped from V and 0 bases from J, the junction kept 12 bases outside the gene matches. CDR1 LNHNV and CDR2 YYDKDF come from the germline V gene (reference sequence). The CDR3 is CATSRAAGLAGAVAKNIQYF. CDR3 nucleotides: TGTGCCACCAGCAGAGCAGCCGGGCTAGCGGGGGCAGTAGCCAAAAACATTCAGTACTTC.

This chain links TRBV7-8 with TRBJ2-5; D is possibly TRBD2 (6 bases). The CDR3 loop spans 15 amino acids. V lost 1 base to trimming and J lost 1 base, with 10 bases between them. Germline loops: CDR1 SGHVS, CDR2 FQNEAQ. CDR3 DNA: TGTGCCAGCAGCTTAGGGAGCGGGCTCCAAGAGACCCAGTACTTC. This codes for CASSLGSGLQETQYF.

This chain uses TRBV19 with TRBJ1-2; maybe TRBD1 (5 bases). In germline, CDR1 is LNHDA, CDR2 SQIVND (reference sequence). This CDR3 has 13 amino acids. Trimming removed 0 bases from V and 6 bases from J, with 8 bases in between. CDR3 in DNA: TGTGCCAGTAGTATAGATTCGGGGGATGGCTACACCTTC. Translating it yields CASSIDSGDGYTF.

The J gene is TRBJ2-5, the V gene TRBV2; 9 positions match TRBD1. The CDR3 contains 17 residues. In germline, CDR1 is SNHLY, CDR2 FYNNEI. With 7 bases clipped from V and 3 bases from J, the junction kept 15 bases outside the gene matches. The CDR3 coding sequence is TGTGCCAGCAAAGAACAGGGGGCAGATTTGATAGAAGAGACCCAGTACTTC. Amino acid sequence: CASKEQGADLIEETQYF.

V is TRBV7-9 and J is TRBJ2-1; no reliable D call. Trimming took 4 bases from V and 3 from J, leaving 4 bases between them. The CDR3 is 12 amino acids. Germline V gene data show CDR1 as SEHNR and CDR2 as FQNEAQ (reference sequence). In nucleotides, the CDR3 is TGTGCCAGCAGCTCCCACTACAATGAGCAGTTCTTC. The encoded protein is CASSSHYNEQFF.

The V gene is TRBV7-9, the J gene TRBJ2-2, with 7 nucleotides matching TRBD1. The CDR3 is 16 amino acids. Per the germline V gene, CDR1 is SEHNR and CDR2 is FQNEAQ (reference sequence). The V gene end was trimmed by 5 bases and the J gene end by 2 bases; junction bases not matched to a gene: 8. Here the CDR3 reads CASSHSKGANTGELFF. The CDR3 DNA is TGTGCCAGCAGCCATTCAAAGGGGGCCAACACCGGGGAGCTGTTTTTT.